Reported below is one TCR beta chain. Original processing methods: Reference gene primer amplification gave nucleated cell count estimates. TCRdb's table, derived via immunoSEQ multiplex PCR, lists solely in-frame clones and lacks some. For V, J and clone size, that table is used; D and trimming come from the DNA. Of some 120,000 clones listed, 85% to 90% are singletons. This sample was taken from a study of blood T cell repertoires in COVID-19. Study background: Samples representing acute and convalescent COVID-19 were sourced from the United States, Italy and Spain. T cells, B-cell-depleted T cells, or PBMCs supplied cDNA or gDNA.

V dropped 5 bases and J dropped 0 bases, with 10 bases sitting between them. CDR1 is LNHDA, CDR2 SQIVND, per germline (reference sequence). The CDR3 consists of 14 residues. This TCR derives from a man aged 70-80 years with active or convalescent COVID-19. The sequencing sample was made of peripheral blood. This sequence joins TRBV19 and TRBJ1-1; no reliable D call. This chain's CDR3 is CASSPFQMNTEAFF. CDR3 DNA: TGTGCCAGTAGTCCCTTTCAGATGAACACTGAAGCTTTCTTT. The full variable domain, rest sourced from reference TRBV19 and TRBJ1-1, is DGGITQSPKYLFRKEGQNVTLSCEQNLNHDAMYWYRQDPGQGLRLIYYSQIVNDFQKGDIAEGYSVSREKKESFPLTVTSAQKNPTAFYLCASSPFQMNTEAFFGQGTRLTVV.